The 26 T cell receptor beta chains given below trace back to one sample, sequenced in a study of PD-1 blockade in classical Hodgkin lymphoma. In every patient, relapse followed autologous stem cell transplantation, while exposure to brentuximab vedotin differed. The protocol was immunoSEQ multiplex PCR, while the TCRdb copy is restricted to in-frame clones and leaves out a portion. The sample holds just under 45,000 clones, roughly 70% seen once. Material: peripheral blood mononuclear cells (PBMCs), obtained before the second cycle of nivolumab. The receptors derive from a human donor with classical Hodgkin lymphoma.

A few counts support this clone. The CDR3 region has the DNA TGTGCCAGCAGTGGTTCAGGGGAAGGCTACACCTTC. This translates into CASSGSGEGYTF. V is TRBV27 and J is TRBJ1-2, with TRBD1 as a possible D gene (6 bases). Germline V gene data show CDR1 as MNHEY and CDR2 as SMNVEV (reference sequence). V was trimmed by 5 bases and J by 8 bases, leaving 12 bases between them. This CDR3 spans 12 amino acids.

This clone was seen just once. The chain joins TRBV15 to TRBJ1-1; D is uncertain. Trimming left V 0 bases short and J 8 bases short, with 10 bases between. This CDR3 spans 13 amino acids. Germline V lookup: CDR1 LNHNV, CDR2 YYDKDF (reference sequence). CDR3 loop: CATSRDPGGEAFF. CDR3 coding DNA: TGTGCCACCAGCAGAGATCCAGGCGGAGAAGCTTTCTTT.

The chain links TRBV6-5 to TRBJ2-5; no clear D gene. Trimming took 7 bases from V and 5 from J, leaving 17 bases between them. CDR1 and CDR2 (germline): MNHEY, SVGAGI. CDR3 size: 14 residues. CDR3: CASTGWNFGETQYF. The CDR3 DNA reads TGTGCCAGCACCGGATGGAATTTTGGGGAGACCCAGTACTTC.

This chain uses TRBV5-6 with TRBJ2-3, with TRBD2 matching over 8 bases. The V and J ends lost 1 base and 4 bases, in that order; junction bases with no gene match: 5. This CDR3 has 15 residues. Germline CDR1 reads SGHDT; CDR2 reads YYEEEE. CDR3 DNA sequence: TGTGCCAGCAGCTTGTATAGCGGGGTTCCAGATACGCAGTATTTT. It is translated as CASSLYSGVPDTQYF.

The V call is TRBV25-1, the J call TRBJ2-7, with TRBD1 matching 8 bases. From germline, CDR1 is MGHDK and CDR2 SYGVNS. The CDR3 loop spans 13 amino acids. Trimming removed 9 bases from V and 0 bases from J; junction bases left unmatched: 4. CDR3 residues: CASEQGVSYEQYF. CDR3 nucleotides: TGTGCCAGTGAACAGGGGGTCTCCTACGAGCAGTACTTC.

This clone is medium-sized (0.01 to 0.1%) within its sample. The V and J genes are TRBV27 and TRBJ2-7; D gene uncertain. Trimming shortened V by 2 bases and J by 1 base, and 3 bases separated the two germline ends. Germline CDR1 is MNHEY and CDR2 is SMNVEV (reference sequence). The CDR3 length is 12 residues. CDR3 loop: CASSLGSYEQYF. The CDR3 DNA is TGTGCCAGCAGTTTAGGATCCTACGAGCAGTACTTC.

This clone was counted between two and nine times. J is TRBJ1-1 and V is TRBV30; D is unresolved. The CDR3 is 9 amino acids. Germline CDR1 is GTSNPN and CDR2 is SVGIG (reference sequence). V was clipped by 5 bases and J by 10 bases, with 8 bases between them. Here the CDR3 reads CAWSAGAFF. CDR3 coding DNA: TGTGCCTGGTCGGCGGGAGCTTTCTTT.

This chain links TRBV11-3 with TRBJ2-3, with no clear D. CDR3 length equals 14 residues. Per germline, CDR1 SGHNT and CDR2 YENEEA. The germline V and J ends were trimmed by 4 bases and 4 bases, with 12 bases remaining between them. DNA for the CDR3: TGTGCCAGCAGCTACCGGTCTGCCCCAGATACGCAGTATTTT. Its protein is CASSYRSAPDTQYF.

The chain couples TRBV7-2 to TRBJ2-4; no definite D call. Germline CDR1 is SGHTA and CDR2 is FQGNSA. The CDR3 runs 11 residues. Trimming cost V 7 bases and J 14 bases, with 15 bases left between them. The CDR3 nucleotides read TGTGCCAGCACCTCCTCACTGGGGAAGTACTTC. Translated, it gives CASTSSLGKYF.

V and J are TRBV27 and TRBJ1-2; no clear D gene. The germline V and J ends were trimmed by 3 bases and 0 bases, with 11 bases remaining between them. This CDR3 is 15 amino acids long. Germline V gives CDR1 MNHEY, CDR2 SMNVEV (reference sequence). Here the CDR3 DNA reads TGTGCCAGCAGTTTGCTGGGAAGATCTAACTATGGCTACACCTTC. Encoded protein: CASSLLGRSNYGYTF.

The J gene is TRBJ2-4, the V gene TRBV6-4, with TRBD2 matching 10 bases. The V gene's germline CDR1 is MRHNA and CDR2 SNTAGT. The V segment lost 3 bases and the J segment 0 bases; nucleotides outside the gene matches: 8. The CDR3 length is 18 residues. In nucleotides, the CDR3 is TGTGCCAGCAGTGAGGTAGCGGGGGGCAACGTAGCCAAAAACATTCAGTACTTC. Translating gives CASSEVAGGNVAKNIQYF.

The chain uses TRBV10-3 and TRBJ1-6; D unresolved. With 3 bases removed from V and 6 bases from J, the gap between germline ends came to 15 bases. This CDR3 has 16 amino acids. Germline V gene lookup returns CDR1 ENHRY and CDR2 SYGVKD. The CDR3 loop reads CAISDTLSGVNSPLHF. DNA of the CDR3: TGTGCCATCAGTGATACCCTAAGCGGTGTTAATTCACCCCTCCACTTT.

In this sample, this clone turned up a few times. V gene TRBV7-7 combines with J gene TRBJ2-5; a possible D gene is TRBD2 (7 bases). The CDR3 is 20 amino acids. The V end lost 5 bases, the J end lost 1 base, and 29 bases lay between the germline ends. CDR1 and CDR2 (germline): SSHAT, FNYEAQ (reference sequence). CDR3 in amino acids: CASSTNPEGGVLGIQETQYF. The CDR3, as DNA: TGTGCCAGCAGCACTAACCCGGAGGGGGGGGTCTTGGGAATCCAAGAGACCCAGTACTTC.

This clone was detected only a few times. The CDR3 spells CASSPALNSYNEQFF. DNA for the CDR3: TGTGCCAGCAGCCCGGCACTTAACTCCTACAATGAGCAGTTCTTC. The chain recombines TRBV4-2 with TRBJ2-1, with D uncertain. The CDR3 is made up of 15 amino acids. Germline loops: CDR1 LGHNA, CDR2 YNFKEQ. V lost 4 bases and J lost 0, with 10 bases in between.

The rearrangement uses TRBV30 and TRBJ1-5; possibly TRBD1 for D (5 bases). CDR3 length: 14 residues. The V end was cut by 1 base, the J end by 9 bases, with 16 bases between. CDR1 is GTSNPN and CDR2 is SVGIG in the germline V gene (reference sequence). The CDR3 DNA reads TGTGCCTGGAGTGCCGGGACCCTTGCATCGCCCCAGCATTTT. It yields the protein CAWSAGTLASPQHF.

V and J are TRBV19 and TRBJ2-5, with D possibly matching TRBD1 (5 bases). The CDR3 totals 13 residues. CDR1 and CDR2 (germline): LNHDA, SQIVND (reference sequence). V lost 4 bases and J 5 bases, leaving 11 bases between the germline ends. The CDR3 bases are TGTGCCAGTAGTAGGTCAGGGCTGGAGACCCAGTACTTC. Protein sequence: CASSRSGLETQYF.

The chain is built from TRBV10-3 and TRBJ2-2, with TRBD2 as a possible D gene (7 bases). Deletions cut 3 bases from V and 5 bases from J, with 13 bases between. The CDR3 contains 15 residues. Germline V lookup: CDR1 ENHRY, CDR2 SYGVKD. For the CDR3, the DNA is TGTGCCATCAGTGACGGGGGGCAACTTACCGGGGAGCTGTTTTTT. This codes for CAISDGGQLTGELFF.

The chain recombines TRBV7-9 with TRBJ2-3; D is possibly TRBD1 (6 bases). In germline, CDR1 is SEHNR, CDR2 FQNEAQ (reference sequence). The CDR3 has 14 amino acids. V shed 4 bases and J shed 2 bases, with 10 bases lying between them. The chain's CDR3 is CASSSWTATDTQYF. In DNA, the CDR3 is TGTGCCAGCAGCTCATGGACAGCCACAGATACGCAGTATTTT.

The chain carries TRBV7-2 and TRBJ2-1; possibly TRBD1 for D (6 bases). Germline-derived CDR1 and CDR2 are SGHTA and FQGNSA. This CDR3 has 13 residues. The V end was cut by 1 base, the J end by 8 bases, with 9 bases between. CDR3 sequence reads: CASSLVRGHEQFF. CDR3 in DNA: TGTGCCAGCAGCTTAGTCAGGGGCCATGAGCAGTTCTTC. Based on the CDR3 plus reference TRBV7-2 and TRBJ2-1, the full variable domain is GAGVSQSPSNKVTEKGKDVELRCDPISGHTALYWYRQSLGQGLEFLIYFQGNSAPDKSGLPSDRFSAERTGGSVSTLTIQRTQQEDSAVYLCASSLVRGHEQFFGPGTRLTVL.

This sequence joins TRBV19 and TRBJ2-6; 10 bases align to TRBD2. Germline V gene lookup returns CDR1 LNHDA and CDR2 SQIVND (reference sequence). V dropped 3 bases and J dropped 2; count of bases not matched to a gene: 4. The CDR3 contains 17 residues. For the CDR3, the DNA is TGTGCCAGTAGTATCCTAGCGGGAGTCACTGGGGCCAACGTCCTGACTTTC. It translates to CASSILAGVTGANVLTF.

This clone was counted only a few times. This chain uses TRBV10-3 with TRBJ1-4; D is ambiguous. Trimming took 3 bases from V and 12 from J, leaving 11 bases between them. In germline, CDR1 is ENHRY, CDR2 SYGVKD. CDR3 length: 12 amino acids. CDR3 DNA sequence: TGTGCCATCAGTGACTGGGCTGGTGAACTGTTTTTT. Protein sequence: CAISDWAGELFF.

V is TRBV11-2 and J is TRBJ1-1; D possibly corresponds to TRBD1 (6 bases). Germline V gene lookup returns CDR1 SGHAT and CDR2 FQNNGV. The CDR3 totals 15 residues. With 4 bases removed from V and 6 bases from J, the gap between germline ends came to 18 bases. Here the CDR3 reads CASSSHKWTESEAFF. CDR3 DNA sequence: TGTGCCAGCAGCTCACACAAGTGGACAGAATCTGAAGCTTTCTTT.

This clone was counted a few times. V gene TRBV6-4 combines with J gene TRBJ2-3, with D possibly called TRBD1 or TRBD2 (5 bases each). The germline V gene encodes CDR1 MRHNA and CDR2 SNTAGT. This CDR3 region has 14 residues. V lost 0 bases, J lost 7 bases, and 11 bases lay in between. Written as DNA, the CDR3 is TGTGCCAGCAGTGACTCGGGACGTTCCTATACGCAGTATTTT. Its translation is CASSDSGRSYTQYF.

J is TRBJ1-2 and V is TRBV30; TRBD1 matches at 9 bases. The J segment lost 2 bases and the V segment lost 1 base, leaving 5 bases of the junction unmatched. CDR3 length equals 15 residues. Germline CDR1 and CDR2: GTSNPN and SVGIG (reference sequence). The CDR3 spells CAWSGRQGVNYGYTF. The CDR3 DNA follows: TGTGCCTGGAGTGGAAGACAGGGGGTCAACTATGGCTACACCTTC.

In this sample, this clone turned up once. This chain joins TRBV10-3 and TRBJ2-2; D is possibly TRBD1 or TRBD2 (5 bases each). Trimming removed 7 bases at V and 0 bases at J, with 9 bases between. CDR1 and CDR2 (germline): ENHRY, SYGVKD. This CDR3 spans 14 amino acids. The CDR3 DNA reads TGTGCCATCATTAGGGACGCGAACACCGGGGAGCTGTTTTTT. It encodes CAIIRDANTGELFF.

The table lists this clone with a count of one. This chain links TRBV5-4 with TRBJ2-7, with D unclear. V lost 3 bases and J lost 4, with 5 bases in between. CDR3 size: 11 residues. CDR1 is SGHNT and CDR2 is YYREEE in the germline V gene (reference sequence). The CDR3 DNA is TGTGCCAGCAGCTCAGCGTACGAGCAGTACTTC. This sequence encodes CASSSAYEQYF.